This T cell receptor (beta chain) was profiled in a study of response to subunit inactivated influenza vaccine (dated by TCRdb to the late 2010s). Regarding the complete study: Deep quantitative profiling of the T cell receptor repertoire was used in the study to follow responses to a trivalent subunit inactivated influenza vaccine. What the authors observed across the whole study: It was suggested by the authors that each seasonal influenza vaccination may recruit only a limited number of new T cells.

The CDR3 holds 13 amino acids from the cysteine to the phenylalanine. The only DNA kept is the CDR3, 39 bases in frame from the first base. Sequences SGHTS (CDR1) and YDEGEE (CDR2) are obtained from the germline V gene. V is cut by 4 bases and J by 5 bases, and the space between the germline ends is 13 bases. To prepare the library, RT-PCR was applied. TCRdb lists the instrument as Illumina HiSeq 2500. Starting from the raw public reads, TCRdb applied fastp trimming at Q25, assembled clones with MiXCR and retained in-frame beta chains. CDR3 protein sequences are deduplicated, and each keeps its most common genes and DNA. Across this sample there are 550,000 to 600,000 distinct CDR3 sequences, with 12% seen only once. The top ten clonotypes cover more than 8.5% of the sample. As concerns this clonotype: Its target antigen remains unknown. Within one base of it there is no much larger clone, and no base qualities were kept.

This sequence was found in a man aged 50-59 years who received an inactivated influenza vaccine. Donor details come from another sample of the same person, matched by shared clones. The sample consisted of PBMCs from blood, taken on the day of vaccination. The chain is assembled from TRBV5-8 and TRBJ2-7; the D gene identity is not certain. CDR3 region: CASSPGLHNEQYF. The DNA sequence is as follows: TGTGCCAGCAGCCCCGGGCTCCACAACGAGCAGTACTTC.